This T cell receptor (beta chain) was sequenced during a study of blood T cell repertoires in COVID-19. About the study: COVID-19 samples, acute and convalescent, were from the United States, Italy and Spain. Sources were T cells, B-cell-depleted T cells, or PBMCs; the material itself was cDNA or gDNA.

This CDR3 is 15 amino acids long. V lost 0 bases and J lost 4; bases outside the gene matches: 5. Germline V gene lookup returns CDR1 SGHRS and CDR2 YFSETQ. Allocation to cohorts depended on clinical history reported by the participants. Cohort 3 donors were reported recovered after two negative PCRs, clearance, or symptom resolution. Sequencing used immunoSEQ multiplex PCR; TCRdb keeps in-frame clones, though not all of them. The sample carries around 300,000 clones, approximately 89% recorded once. The sample consisted of PBMCs or T cells enriched from blood (not recorded which). The rearrangement links TRBV5-1 to TRBJ2-5; 8 positions agree with TRBD1. The sequence was collected from a man aged 25 to 45 who had recovered from COVID-19. The CDR3 bases are TGCGCCAGCAGCTTGGGTGGACAGGGTGGAGAGACCCAGTACTTC. Translation gives CASSLGGQGGETQYF.